These 11 T cell receptor beta chains came from one sample sequenced in a study of blood T cell repertoires in COVID-19. The data were produced by immunoSEQ multiplex PCR, yet TCRdb's version contains in-frame clones alone and is incomplete. The sample has 70,000 or so clones; about four fifths are singletons. The specimen sequenced was peripheral blood. These receptors were obtained from a man between 65 and 85 years old with acute or convalescent COVID-19.

The V call is TRBV28, the J call TRBJ2-7; D is unclear. Germline loops: CDR1 MDHEN, CDR2 SYDVKM. CDR3 length: 14 amino acids. The germline V and J ends were trimmed by 3 bases and 2 bases, with 11 bases remaining between them. CDR3 bases: TGTGCCAGCAGTTTGGTATACAGCACCTACGAGCAGTACTTC. Its translation is CASSLVYSTYEQYF.

J is TRBJ1-5 and V is TRBV15, with D possibly being TRBD1 (5 bases). Trimming pared 0 bases from V and 8 bases from J, leaving 8 bases between. There are 13 residues in the CDR3. CDR1 LNHNV and CDR2 YYDKDF come from the germline V gene (reference sequence). The DNA of the CDR3 is TGTGCCACCAGCAGAGACAGGGAGGAGCCCCAGCATTTT. Translation gives CATSRDREEPQHF.

This clone appeared a single time. The J gene is TRBJ2-7, the V gene TRBV10-2; TRBD2 matches 9 bases. This CDR3 is built from 14 residues. CDR1 is WSHSY, CDR2 SAAADI, per germline. The V gene end was trimmed by 4 bases and the J gene end by 0 bases; junction bases not matched to a gene: 1. In DNA form, the CDR3 reads TGCGCCAGCAGTGGACTAGCGGACTCCTACGAGCAGTACTTC. Residues: CASSGLADSYEQYF.

The V call is TRBV19, the J call TRBJ1-1, with 12 bases fitting TRBD1. Germline V gives CDR1 LNHDA, CDR2 SQIVND (reference sequence). V was clipped by 5 bases and J by 4 bases; unmatched bases: 5. The CDR3 contains 15 residues. CDR3 nucleotide sequence: TGTGCCAGTAGTCCGGGACAGGGGGCCGGCACTGAAGCTTTCTTT. Translated: CASSPGQGAGTEAFF.

This clone was seen only a few times. The gene calls are TRBV9 and TRBJ2-1, with a possible D match to TRBD2 (6 bases). Trimming left V 4 bases short and J 0 bases short, with 14 bases between. Germline loops: CDR1 SGDLS, CDR2 YYNGEE. The CDR3 is 16 residues long. CDR3 nucleotide sequence: TGTGCCAGCAGCCCCGGGACTCTGGGCTCCTACAATGAGCAGTTCTTC. Translation: CASSPGTLGSYNEQFF.

The chain has TRBV7-9 and TRBJ2-1, with 8 positions matching TRBD2. Germline V gives CDR1 SEHNR, CDR2 FQNEAQ (reference sequence). The CDR3 is 15 residues long. V dropped 5 bases and J dropped 5; count of bases not matched to a gene: 8. CDR3 bases: TGTGCCAGCAGCCGACTAGCGTTGGATAACAATGAGCAGTTCTTC. It specifies CASSRLALDNNEQFF.

CDR3 in amino acids: CASSLGQANSPLHF. For the CDR3, the DNA is TGCGCCAGCAGCCTGGGACAGGCTAATTCACCCCTCCACTTT. The chain carries TRBV5-1 and TRBJ1-6; 8 bases match TRBD1. V lost 4 bases and J lost 6; bases outside the gene matches: 3. The CDR3 is 14 amino acids. The germline V gene has CDR1 SGHRS and CDR2 YFSETQ.

V usage is TRBV7-9 and J usage is TRBJ2-2; 9 bases are shared with TRBD1. V gave up 3 bases and J gave up 0 bases; unmatched junction bases: 5. This CDR3 contains 17 residues. Germline loops: CDR1 SEHNR, CDR2 FQNEAQ (reference sequence). CDR3 protein: CASSFPRQGANTGELFF. The CDR3 DNA reads TGTGCCAGCAGCTTTCCTCGACAGGGGGCGAACACCGGGGAGCTGTTTTTT.

This chain's CDR3 is CASSSSTVQETQYF. DNA for the CDR3: TGTGCCAGCAGTTCCTCAACGGTACAAGAGACCCAGTACTTC. The rearrangement uses TRBV6-5 and TRBJ2-5; no firm D call. V was trimmed by 4 bases and J by 2 bases, leaving 11 bases between them. From germline, CDR1 is MNHEY and CDR2 SVGAGI. This CDR3 region has 14 residues.

The chain carries TRBV25-1 and TRBJ2-5; TRBD2 matches at 8 bases. V was clipped by 4 bases and J by 4 bases; unmatched bases: 11. The CDR3 is made up of 16 amino acids. Germline V lookup: CDR1 MGHDK, CDR2 SYGVNS. The CDR3 sequence is CASSALAREDTETQYF. DNA for the CDR3: TGTGCCAGCAGTGCGCTGGCGCGGGAGGACACAGAGACCCAGTACTTC.

The gene calls are TRBV9 and TRBJ1-5; perhaps TRBD1 as D (6 bases). CDR1 SGDLS and CDR2 YYNGEE come from the germline V gene. The CDR3 runs to 16 residues. Trimming shortened V by 4 bases and J by 9 bases, and 23 bases separated the two germline ends. The CDR3 bases are TGTGCCAGCAGCCAGGGGAGTGGCCAGGGCGAGTGGCCCCAGCATTTT. Amino acid sequence: CASSQGSGQGEWPQHF.